The 20 T cell receptor beta chains presented below share a single source sample, sequenced in a study of blood T cell repertoires in COVID-19. Using immunoSEQ multiplex PCR, the repertoire was profiled, and TCRdb retains in-frame clones only, with some absent. Among about 260,000 clones listed, roughly 80% were seen once. Sample: peripheral blood. Every receptor here comes from a man aged 60-69 years with acute or convalescent COVID-19.

The chain combines TRBV7-8 with TRBJ2-1; 8 bases align to TRBD2. V trimming: 5 bases; J trimming: 2 bases; junction bases outside the gene matches: 5. CDR3 size: 15 residues. The germline V gene encodes CDR1 SGHVS and CDR2 FQNEAQ. CDR3 in DNA: TGTGCCAGCAGCACCCTAGCGGGCACCTACAATGAGCAGTTCTTC. It translates to CASSTLAGTYNEQFF.

This sequence joins TRBV28 and TRBJ1-1; D not resolved. Germline assignment: CDR1 MDHEN and CDR2 SYDVKM. This CDR3 region has 14 residues. Trimming removed 6 bases from V and 8 bases from J, with 19 bases in between. CDR3 nucleotide sequence: TGTGCCAGCAGGAAGTCGGGAACAGTGGGGGAAGCTTTCTTT. This gives the protein CASRKSGTVGEAFF.

This sequence joins TRBV9 and TRBJ2-5; D is perhaps TRBD1 (6 bases). CDR1 and CDR2 from the germline V gene are SGDLS and YYNGEE. V was clipped by 3 bases and J by 0 bases, with 9 bases between them. CDR3 length: 14 amino acids. CDR3 sequence reads: CASSARGHQETQYF. CDR3 DNA: TGTGCCAGCAGCGCCAGGGGACACCAAGAGACCCAGTACTTC.

The rearrangement links TRBV4-2 to TRBJ1-2; TRBD1 matches at 9 bases. The CDR3 is made up of 17 amino acids. V trimming: 1 base; J trimming: 4 bases; junction bases outside the gene matches: 10. CDR1 is LGHNA and CDR2 is YNFKEQ in the germline V gene. The DNA for the CDR3 is TGTGCCAGCAGCCAAGCGCCGAGGACAGGGGAACGCTATGGCTACACCTTC. Its translation is CASSQAPRTGERYGYTF.

The V and J genes are TRBV5-8 and TRBJ1-2, with no clear D. The V gene lost 10 bases and the J gene lost 0 bases, with 13 bases spanning the gap. This CDR3 is 13 amino acids long. Germline loops: CDR1 SGHTS, CDR2 YDEGEE. DNA of the CDR3: TGTGCCCGGAGGGCTTCTCCTAACTATGGCTACACCTTC. Protein sequence: CARRASPNYGYTF.

This chain uses TRBV7-9 with TRBJ2-7; perhaps TRBD2 as D (6 bases). Between the trimmed V and J ends, which lost 1 base and 7 bases, there was a span of 17 bases. From germline, CDR1 is SEHNR and CDR2 FQNEAQ (reference sequence). This CDR3 has 15 amino acids. The CDR3: CASSLEAAWRGEQYF. CDR3 nucleotide sequence: TGTGCCAGCAGCTTAGAAGCGGCCTGGCGGGGAGAGCAGTACTTC. The full variable domain, in which reference TRBV7-9 and TRBJ2-7 provide the parts outside the CDR3, is DTGVSQNPRHKITKRGQNVTFRCDPISEHNRLYWYRQTLGQGPEFLTYFQNEAQLEKSRLLSDRFSAERPKGSFSTLEIQRTEQGDSAMYLCASSLEAAWRGEQYFGPGTRLTVT.

This chain joins TRBV6-5 and TRBJ2-1, with D possibly being TRBD2 (5 bases). With 6 bases removed from V and 9 bases from J, the gap between germline ends came to 9 bases. From germline, CDR1 is MNHEY and CDR2 SVGAGI. The CDR3 contains 11 residues. CDR3 sequence: CASSPGVEQFF. DNA of the CDR3: TGTGCCAGCAGCCCCGGGGTTGAGCAGTTCTTC.

Note on this clone: The junction departs from the called germline gene at one end, perhaps through a read error. The chain employs TRBV7-9 and TRBJ1-1, with D perhaps matching TRBD1 (5 bases). The germline V gene encodes CDR1 SEHNR and CDR2 FQNEAQ (reference sequence). The CDR3 covers 11 residues. CDR3 DNA sequence: TGTGCCAGCAGCCTAATGGACAACCCGGTCTTT. It is translated as CASSLMDNPVF.

The chain is built from TRBV1 and TRBJ2-7; the table assigns TRBD2, which was not confirmed against the DNA. TRBV1 is classified as a pseudogene. The CDR3 is made up of 14 amino acids. The CDR3 region is CTSKRTSGPYEQYF. Here the CDR3 DNA reads TGCACCAGCAAGCGGACTAGCGGGCCATACGAGCAGTACTTC.

The chain employs TRBV6-4 and TRBJ1-2; D gene unclear. The V end was cut by 2 bases, the J end by 2 bases, with 9 bases between. The CDR3 is 14 amino acids. Germline V gene sequence: CDR1 MRHNA, CDR2 SNTAGT. DNA of the CDR3: TGTGCCAGCAGTGACACGGGAGGAAACTATGGCTACACCTTC. Translated, it gives CASSDTGGNYGYTF.

This clone showed up just once. The V gene is TRBV7-2, the J gene TRBJ1-6; 7 nucleotides align to TRBD1. CDR3 length: 14 residues. J gave up 5 bases and V 3 bases, and 1 base lay outside the gene matches. Germline values: CDR1 SGHTA, CDR2 FQGNSA. DNA for the CDR3: TGTGCCAGCAGCTTGGGACAGAATAATTCACCCCTCCACTTT. Translating it yields CASSLGQNNSPLHF.

The rearrangement joins TRBV27 to TRBJ1-2, with 10 positions matching TRBD1. Trimming removed 5 bases from V and 4 bases from J; junction bases left unmatched: 4. This CDR3 is 14 amino acids long. Germline V CDR1 and CDR2: MNHEY, SMNVEV (reference sequence). CDR3 sequence: CASSPTGGGYGYTF. CDR3 in DNA: TGTGCCAGCAGTCCGACAGGGGGCGGCTATGGCTACACCTTC.

This clone was recorded only once. The sample has other DNA sequences that encode this CDR3 too. The CDR3 sequence: CASSLDNPNTEAFF. CDR3 nucleotides: TGCGCCAGCAGCTTGGACAATCCGAACACTGAAGCTTTCTTT. The chain couples TRBV5-1 to TRBJ1-1; D gene uncertain. The CDR3 sequence is 14 residues long. The V gene's germline CDR1 is SGHRS and CDR2 YFSETQ. V was cut by 0 bases and J by 1 base, with 7 bases left in between.

In its sample, this clone was seen a few times. This rearrangement joins TRBV9 to TRBJ2-3; 9 positions agree with TRBD2. From germline, CDR1 is SGDLS and CDR2 YYNGEE. CDR3 length: 16 amino acids. After removal of 0 bases from V and 1 base from J, the junction contained 3 bases not matched to a gene. CDR3 nucleotides: TGTGCCAGCAGCGTAGTAGCGGGAGTGGGCACAGATACGCAGTATTTT. Amino acids: CASSVVAGVGTDTQYF.

This clone has a single count. This chain joins TRBV5-1 and TRBJ2-5, with 11 bases fitting TRBD1. This CDR3 comprises 15 residues. Looked up from germline, CDR1 is SGHRS and CDR2 is YFSETQ. V dropped 4 bases and J dropped 5; count of bases not matched to a gene: 7. The CDR3 is CASSIGQGARETQYF. The DNA of the CDR3 is TGCGCCAGCAGCATAGGACAGGGGGCGAGGGAGACCCAGTACTTC.

J is TRBJ1-6 and V is TRBV28; 12 nucleotides align to TRBD1. CDR1 is MDHEN and CDR2 is SYDVKM in the germline V gene. The CDR3 consists of 15 residues. V gave up 4 bases and J gave up 14 bases; unmatched junction bases: 9. CDR3 amino acids: CASSSSGTGGDALHF. The CDR3, as DNA: TGTGCCAGCAGTTCATCCGGGACAGGGGGCGATGCCCTCCACTTT.

This rearrangement joins TRBV5-1 to TRBJ2-1; 9 bases agree with TRBD2. Germline V lookup: CDR1 SGHRS, CDR2 YFSETQ. With V trimmed by 3 bases and J by 5 bases, 6 bases remained unmatched. The CDR3 length is 15 residues. The DNA for the CDR3 is TGCGCCAGCAGCTCCTCCCGACTAGCGGACAATGAGCAGTTCTTC. Its protein is CASSSSRLADNEQFF.

The chain uses TRBV29-1 and TRBJ2-2; tentatively, D is TRBD1 (6 bases). CDR1 and CDR2 from the germline V gene are SQVTM and ANQGSEA. With 6 bases removed from V and 5 bases from J, the gap between germline ends came to 16 bases. The CDR3 extends over 14 amino acids. The CDR3 region is CSVRERTVTGELFF. CDR3 DNA: TGCAGCGTGAGGGAACGGACAGTTACCGGGGAGCTGTTTTTT.

The chain is built from TRBV11-2 and TRBJ1-3, with 8 bases lining up with TRBD1. Per germline, CDR1 SGHAT and CDR2 FQNNGV. This CDR3 contains 15 residues. The J segment lost 2 bases and the V segment lost 5 bases, leaving 5 bases of the junction unmatched. The CDR3 nucleotides read TGTGCCAGCAGCATCGGACAGGGCCCTGGAAACACCATATATTTT. It translates to CASSIGQGPGNTIYF.

This clone was found once. J is TRBJ2-1 and V is TRBV7-9; 15 nucleotides align to TRBD2. CDR1 and CDR2 from the germline V gene are SEHNR and FQNEAQ (reference sequence). Trimming took 7 bases from V and 0 from J; bases not matched to a gene: 13. The CDR3 covers 20 residues. CDR3 loop: CASTIRTSGGAPSSYNEQFF. The CDR3 bases are TGTGCCAGCACCATAAGGACTAGCGGGGGGGCCCCCAGCTCCTACAATGAGCAGTTCTTC.